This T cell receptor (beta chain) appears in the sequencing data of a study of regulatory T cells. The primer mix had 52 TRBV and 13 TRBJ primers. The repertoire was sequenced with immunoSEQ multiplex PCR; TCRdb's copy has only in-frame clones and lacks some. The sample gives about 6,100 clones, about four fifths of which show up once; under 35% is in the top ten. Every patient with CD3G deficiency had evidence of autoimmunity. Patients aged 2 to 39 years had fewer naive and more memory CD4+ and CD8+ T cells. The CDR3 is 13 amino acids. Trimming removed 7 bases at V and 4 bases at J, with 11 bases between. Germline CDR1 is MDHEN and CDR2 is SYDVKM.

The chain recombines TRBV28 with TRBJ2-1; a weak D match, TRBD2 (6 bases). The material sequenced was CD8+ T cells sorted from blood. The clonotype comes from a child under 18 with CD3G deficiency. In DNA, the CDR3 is TGTGCCAGCACTAGCGCAATATACAATGAGCAGTTCTTC. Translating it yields CASTSAIYNEQFF.